These T cell receptor beta chains were read from a single sample in a study of control samples from healthy donors and cancer patients. Method: immunoSEQ multiplex PCR; TCRdb's copy keeps in-frame clones and lacks some. The profile shows some 140,000 clones, 85% to 95% of them singletons. The sequenced sample was PBMCs. These receptors were taken from a man aged 55 to 70 with colorectal cancer. Both conserved end residues are part of each CDR3. The D gene is left open where the match is weak. Expanded clones are given a class, and other clones once, few, many or no size at all.

>TRBD1|TRBJ1-5|13|TRBV30|-
CAWTGGPNQPQHF
TGTGCCTGGACAGGGGGCCCCAATCAGCCCCAGCATTTT
>-|TRBJ2-7|11|TRBV3-1/TRBV3-2|-
CASSHIHEQYF
TGTGCCAGCAGCCACATCCACGAGCAGTACTTC
>-|TRBJ1-2|14|TRBV7-2|-
CASSPFRDVGGYTF
TGTGCCAGCAGCCCCTTCCGGGACGTCGGGGGCTACACCTTC
>TRBD1|TRBJ1-6|15|TRBV5-6|-
CASSLATGVRSPLHF
TGTGCCAGCAGCTTGGCCACAGGGGTGCGTTCACCCCTCCACTTT
>TRBD1|TRBJ2-7|15|TRBV5-1|-
CASSPGTGGSYEQYF
TGCGCCAGCAGCCCGGGGACAGGGGGGTCCTACGAGCAGTACTTC
>TRBD1|TRBJ1-2|13|TRBV10-3|once
CAISEMGQGYDTF
TGTGCCATCAGTGAGATGGGACAGGGGTATGACACCTTC
>TRBD1|TRBJ1-1|15|TRBV5-6|-
CASSLVDRVNTEAFF
TGTGCCAGCAGCTTGGTGGACAGGGTCAACACTGAAGCTTTCTTT
>TRBD1|TRBJ2-5|15|TRBV7-2|-
CASSSQGAIQETQYF
TGTGCCAGCAGCTCCCAGGGGGCGATCCAAGAGACCCAGTACTTC
>-|TRBJ1-5|12|TRBV12-3/TRBV12-4|-
CASSLGGQPQHF
TGTGCCAGCAGTTTAGGGGGTCAGCCCCAGCATTTT
>-|TRBJ2-6|14|TRBV2|-
CASSVDSGANVLTF
TGTGCCAGCAGTGTTGACTCTGGGGCCAACGTCCTGACTTTC
>-|TRBJ1-5|12|TRBV28|-
CASSFLDQPQHF
TGTGCCAGCAGTTTTCTGGATCAGCCCCAGCATTTT
>-|TRBJ2-3|12|TRBV19|-
CASSPPSPQKYF
TGTGCCAGTAGTCCCCCCAGCCCCCAGAAGTATTTT
>-|TRBJ1-1|13|TRBV3-1/TRBV3-2|-
CASSQAGNTEAFF
TGTGCCAGCAGCCAAGCAGGGAACACTGAAGCTTTCTTT
>TRBD2|TRBJ2-5|13|TRBV2|-
CASKGWGGETQYF
TGTGCCAGCAAAGGTTGGGGAGGGGAGACCCAGTACTTC
>-|TRBJ1-1|17|TRBV27|-
CASSLTSGLGGNTEAFF
TGTGCCAGCAGTTTAACGTCGGGGCTAGGAGGGAACACTGAAGCTTTCTTT
>TRBD1|TRBJ1-4|14|TRBV4-3|-
CASSQGQGGEKLFF
TGCGCCAGCAGCCAAGGACAGGGCGGTGAAAAACTGTTTTTT
>-|TRBJ2-3|13|TRBV6-2/TRBV6-3|-
CASSYLGAGTQYF
TGTGCCAGCAGTTACTTGGGGGCAGGTACGCAGTATTTT
>-|TRBJ2-3|15|TRBV3-1/TRBV3-2|-
CASSLEPGPADTQYF
TGTGCCAGCAGCCTGGAGCCGGGACCAGCGGATACGCAGTATTTT
>-|TRBJ1-2|14|TRBV4-1|-
CASRHRGVGYGYTF
TGCGCCAGCAGGCATCGGGGGGTAGGATATGGCTACACCTTC
>-|TRBJ1-5|15|TRBV19|-
CASRPPGGSNQPQHF
TGTGCCAGTAGGCCCCCGGGGGGAAGCAATCAGCCCCAGCATTTT
>-|TRBJ2-3|15|TRBV19|-
CASSTRGKSTDTQYF
TGTGCCAGTAGTACTCGGGGGAAGAGCACAGATACGCAGTATTTT
>-|TRBJ2-7|14|TRBV5-1|-
CARPGPRSSYEQYF
TGCGCCAGACCGGGACCGAGGAGCTCCTACGAGCAGTACTTC
>-|TRBJ2-4|14|TRBV2|-
CASSEAPGANIQYF
TGTGCCAGCAGTGAAGCCCCAGGGGCCAACATTCAGTACTTC
>TRBD1|TRBJ2-3|14|TRBV19|-
CASSDRGEADTQYF
TGTGCCAGTAGCGACAGGGGTGAAGCAGATACGCAGTATTTT
>TRBD1|TRBJ2-1|16|TRBV7-9|-
CASTDLGTGNYNEQFF
TGTGCCAGCACCGACCTGGGGACAGGGAACTACAATGAGCAGTTCTTC
>-|TRBJ1-2|12|TRBV24-1|-
CATSGRAYGYTF
TGTGCCACCAGTGGCAGGGCATACGGCTACACCTTC
>TRBD2|TRBJ2-7|16|TRBV7-8|-
CASSTSSGGLSYEQYF
TGTGCCAGCAGCACCTCTAGCGGGGGGCTCTCCTACGAGCAGTACTTC
>-|TRBJ1-5|15|TRBV4-1|-
CASSAGTHSNQPQHF
TGCGCCAGCAGCGCCGGGACACACAGCAATCAGCCCCAGCATTTT
>TRBD1|TRBJ1-1|14|TRBV9|-
CASSTRGGNTEAFF
TGTGCCAGCAGCACCAGGGGGGGGAACACTGAAGCTTTCTTT
>TRBD1|TRBJ1-1|13|TRBV6-5|-
CAISTGMNTEAFF
TGTGCCATATCGACAGGGATGAACACTGAAGCTTTCTTT
>TRBD1|TRBJ2-7|15|TRBV6-5|-
CASRSGTGGAYEQYF
TGTGCCAGCAGATCCGGGACAGGGGGAGCCTACGAGCAGTACTTC
>-|TRBJ2-7|13|TRBV12-3/TRBV12-4|-
CASSLEVPPEQYF
TGTGCCAGCAGTTTAGAGGTCCCCCCCGAGCAGTACTTC
>-|TRBJ2-2|13|TRBV6-5|-
CASRGPNTGELFF
TGTGCCAGCAGGGGACCGAACACCGGGGAGCTGTTTTTT
>TRBD1|TRBJ1-2|14|TRBV19|-
CASSPGTGNYGYTF
TGTGCCAGTAGCCCGGGGACAGGGAACTATGGCTACACCTTC
>-|TRBJ2-1|16|TRBV27|-
CASSWGRDRPYNEQFF
TGTGCCAGCAGTTGGGGGAGGGACAGGCCGTACAATGAGCAGTTCTTC
>-|TRBJ1-2|14|TRBV2|-
CASRQEQANYGYTF
TGTGCCAGCCGGCAGGAACAAGCTAACTATGGCTACACCTTC
>-|TRBJ1-1|15|TRBV10-1|once
CASSREGQINTEAFF
TGCGCCAGCTCCCGAGAGGGACAAATTAACACTGAAGCTTTCTTT
>-|TRBJ1-3|15|TRBV4-2|-
CASSQEEGDGNTIYF
TGTGCCAGCAGCCAAGAGGAGGGAGATGGAAACACCATATATTTT
>-|TRBJ2-7|12|TRBV11-2|-
CASSQGTYEQYF
TGTGCCAGCAGCCAAGGAACCTACGAGCAGTACTTC
>TRBD1|TRBJ2-7|14|TRBV7-9|-
CASSKGQGIYEQYF
TGTGCCAGCAGCAAGGGACAGGGGATCTACGAGCAGTACTTC
>TRBD1|TRBJ1-1|13|TRBV11-1|-
CASSFTGGTEAFF
TGTGCCAGCAGCTTTACAGGGGGCACTGAAGCTTTCTTT
>-|TRBJ2-4|15|TRBV19|-
CASSTASVAKNIQYF
TGTGCCAGTAGTACCGCCAGCGTAGCCAAAAACATTCAGTACTTC
>TRBD1|TRBJ1-2|14|TRBV29-1|-
CSPAGTGRVCGYTF
TGCAGCCCCGCCGGGACAGGGAGAGTATGTGGCTACACCTTC
>TRBD1|TRBJ2-7|16|TRBV28|once
CASSSQTGLSSYEQYF
TGTGCCAGCAGTTCTCAGACAGGGTTGAGCTCCTACGAGCAGTACTTC
>-|TRBJ2-3|16|TRBV7-2|-
CASSSPHGSSTDTQYF
TGTGCCAGCAGCTCCCCCCACGGGTCTAGCACAGATACGCAGTATTTT
>-|TRBJ1-5|12|TRBV6-5|-
CASTWGNQPQHF
TGTGCCAGCACGTGGGGGAATCAGCCCCAGCATTTT
>-|TRBJ1-5|16|TRBV7-2|-
CASSLVVGTVNQPQHF
TGTGCCAGCAGCTTAGTGGTAGGGACGGTGAATCAGCCCCAGCATTTT
>-|TRBJ2-7|14|TRBV19|-
CASSASGTPYEQYF
TGTGCCAGTAGTGCCTCCGGGACACCCTACGAGCAGTACTTC
>TRBD1|TRBJ1-3|16|TRBV6-2/TRBV6-3|-
CASSDHGTGTGNTIYF
TGTGCCAGCAGCGACCACGGGACAGGGACTGGAAACACCATATATTTT
>-|TRBJ1-2|12|TRBV12-3/TRBV12-4|-
CASSFGGKGYTF
TGTGCCAGCAGTTTTGGGGGGAAAGGCTACACCTTC
>TRBD1|TRBJ1-5|15|TRBV19|-
CASEDHRGNNQPQHF
TGTGCCAGTGAGGACCACAGGGGTAACAATCAGCCCCAGCATTTT
>-|TRBJ1-6|16|TRBV19|-
CASSIDPTGMDSPLHF
TGTGCCAGTAGTATAGATCCCACAGGGATGGATTCACCCCTCCACTTT
>TRBD1|TRBJ2-1|15|TRBV11-2|-
CASSIGQGVGNEQFF
TGTGCCAGCAGCATCGGACAGGGAGTAGGCAATGAGCAGTTCTTC
>-|TRBJ1-1|15|TRBV4-3|-
CASSPTQELNTEAFF
TGCGCCAGCAGCCCCACCCAGGAGCTGAACACTGAAGCTTTCTTT
>-|TRBJ1-3|18|TRBV5-1|-
CASSLALQAASSGNTIYF
TGCGCCAGCAGCTTGGCCCTCCAGGCCGCAAGCTCTGGAAACACCATATATTTT